This T cell receptor (beta chain) was recovered during a study of blood T cell repertoires in COVID-19. The length of the CDR3 is 13 residues. CDR1 SEHNR and CDR2 FQNEAQ come from the germline V gene (reference sequence). Trimming shortened V by 1 base and J by 3 bases, and 6 bases separated the two germline ends. The method was immunoSEQ multiplex PCR; TCRdb's version includes in-frame clones alone and lacks a portion of them. Here the sample spans 300,000 to 400,000 clones, roughly 84% being singletons. The chain is built from TRBV7-9 and TRBJ1-1; D perhaps matches TRBD1 (5 bases). The receptor was derived from a woman aged 25 to 39 who had recovered from COVID-19. Sequencing used PBMCs or T cells enriched from blood (not recorded which). CDR3 residues: CASSLVGDTEAFF. The CDR3, as DNA: TGTGCCAGCAGCTTAGTAGGGGACACTGAAGCTTTCTTT. Using reference TRBV7-9 and TRBJ1-1 for the parts outside the CDR3, the full variable domain is DTGVSQNPRHKITKRGQNVTFRCDPISEHNRLYWYRQTLGQGPEFLTYFQNEAQLEKSRLLSDRFSAERPKGSFSTLEIQRTEQGDSAMYLCASSLVGDTEAFFGQGTRLTVV.